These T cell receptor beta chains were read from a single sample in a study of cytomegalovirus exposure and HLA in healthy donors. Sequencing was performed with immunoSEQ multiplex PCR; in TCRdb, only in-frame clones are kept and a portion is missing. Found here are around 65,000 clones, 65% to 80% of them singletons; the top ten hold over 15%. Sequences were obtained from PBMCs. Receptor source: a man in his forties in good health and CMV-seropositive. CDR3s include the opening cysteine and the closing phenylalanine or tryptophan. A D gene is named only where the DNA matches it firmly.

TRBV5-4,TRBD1,CASSPGQGGMNTEAFF
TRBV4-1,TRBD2,CASSHPSGSFGEQYF
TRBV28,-,CASSFRGITEAFF
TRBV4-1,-,CASSTQWGGEAFF
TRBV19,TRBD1,CASSFQGQGRTEAFF
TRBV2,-,CASSELGGKDTDTQYF
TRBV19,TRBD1,CASSADRDYGYTF
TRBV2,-,CASSPLGDEQYF
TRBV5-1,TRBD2,CASSLAGGLAGAYTDTQYF
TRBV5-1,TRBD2,CASSPGIAGHGADTQYF
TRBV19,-,CASSKDGLSGNTIYF
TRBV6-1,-,CASSEGQVDYSPLHF
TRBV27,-,CASRTGSLNTEAFF
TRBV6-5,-,CASSYTLGSPGELFF
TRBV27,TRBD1,CASSSSRTGMYNEQFF
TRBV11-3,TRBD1,CASSPTGGALSKNIQYF
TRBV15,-,CATRADHYSSEPQHF
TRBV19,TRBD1,CASSSGTGYNQPQHF
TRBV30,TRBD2,CAWNRIAGADTQYF
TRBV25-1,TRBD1,CASISGGAEETQYF
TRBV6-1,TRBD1,CALRTGEAGELFF
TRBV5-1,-,CASKTGISGYTF
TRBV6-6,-,CASSYSAREAFF
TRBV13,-,CASSSSRWGGLYTGELFF
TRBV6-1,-,CASKINQGGAGELFF
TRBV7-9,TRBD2,CASSPILAEDNEQFF
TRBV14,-,CASSQSATQYF
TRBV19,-,CASKGRTSTDTQYF
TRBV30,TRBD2,CAWNSGSVNTQYF
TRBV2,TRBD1,CASTEQGVYNEQFF
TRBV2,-,CASSPGYSNQPQHF
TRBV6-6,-,CASSYSSPVGYTF
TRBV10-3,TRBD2,CAISVGAGGRADTQYF
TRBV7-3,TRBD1,CASSNRDREFNYGYTF
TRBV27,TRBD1,CASSFATGTDYEQYF
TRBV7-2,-,CASSYDPRQAYSYGYTF